The present T cell receptor (beta chain) was sequenced within a study of T cell changes during pregnancy in multiple sclerosis. Clones were sequenced by immunoSEQ multiplex PCR, and TCRdb holds only the in-frame ones, with some missing. The table records some 95,000 clones, 80% to 95% of them present only once. Germline values: CDR1 SGDLS, CDR2 YYNGEE. There are 15 residues in the CDR3. The junction had 5 bases not matched to a gene; V was cut back by 3 bases and J by 1 base. The sequence was collected from a female donor with multiple sclerosis, enrolled in a pregnancy study. The sample consisted of peripheral blood, taken in the first trimester of pregnancy. J is TRBJ2-3 and V is TRBV9; 7 bases agree with TRBD1. Here the CDR3 DNA reads TGTGCCAGCAGCGAACAGGGGCGGGGCACAGATACGCAGTATTTT. This sequence encodes CASSEQGRGTDTQYF.